Listed here is a single T cell receptor beta chain. Measured with immunoSEQ multiplex PCR; TCRdb has only the in-frame clones, and not every one. The top ten clones hold 6.5% to 9.5% of a sample with over 35,000 clones, around 92% of them seen once. This specimen belongs to a study of T cell changes during pregnancy in multiple sclerosis. Trimming removed 1 base from V and 9 bases from J, with 12 bases in between. Germline V gives CDR1 SEHNR, CDR2 FQNEAQ (reference sequence). This CDR3 is built from 13 residues. This sequence was found in a female donor with multiple sclerosis, enrolled in a pregnancy study. This rearrangement joins TRBV7-9 to TRBJ2-5; TRBD2 might be the D (6 bases). The sample in question was CD8+ T cells from peripheral blood mononuclear cells, obtained in the third trimester of pregnancy. The CDR3 nucleotides read TGTGCCAGCAGCTTAGTCGGCAGGGAGGCCCAGTACTTC. The encoded protein is CASSLVGREAQYF.